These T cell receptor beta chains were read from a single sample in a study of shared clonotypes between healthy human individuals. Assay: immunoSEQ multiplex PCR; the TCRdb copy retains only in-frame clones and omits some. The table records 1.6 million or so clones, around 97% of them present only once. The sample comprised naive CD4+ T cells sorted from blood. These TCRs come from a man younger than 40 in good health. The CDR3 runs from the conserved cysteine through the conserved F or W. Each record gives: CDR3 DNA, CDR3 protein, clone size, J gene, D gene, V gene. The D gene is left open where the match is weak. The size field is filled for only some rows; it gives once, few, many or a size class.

cdr3_nt: TGTGCCAGCAGCGTCTACAGGGAGGCGAATGAGCAGTTCTTC
cdr3_aa: CASSVYREANEQFF
clone_size: -
j_call: TRBJ2-1
d_call: -
v_call: TRBV5-4

cdr3_nt: TGCAGCGTTGCCGGGAGACACTCCTACGAGCAGTACTTC
cdr3_aa: CSVAGRHSYEQYF
clone_size: -
j_call: TRBJ2-7
d_call: -
v_call: TRBV29-1

cdr3_nt: TGTGCCAGCAGCTTTGGCAGCCAAGAGACCCAGTACTTC
cdr3_aa: CASSFGSQETQYF
clone_size: once
j_call: TRBJ2-5
d_call: -
v_call: TRBV11-3

cdr3_nt: TGTGCCAGCAGTTACTCGCCAGGGACCTATGGCTACACCTTC
cdr3_aa: CASSYSPGTYGYTF
clone_size: -
j_call: TRBJ1-2
d_call: -
v_call: TRBV6-6

cdr3_nt: TGTGCCAGCAGCGTAGGAGGGATGGGACAGGATAAATACGGCTACACCTTC
cdr3_aa: CASSVGGMGQDKYGYTF
clone_size: -
j_call: TRBJ1-2
d_call: TRBD1
v_call: TRBV9

cdr3_nt: TGTGCCAGCAGTGAAGGACTAGCGACTAGCTACGAGCAGTACTTC
cdr3_aa: CASSEGLATSYEQYF
clone_size: -
j_call: TRBJ2-7
d_call: TRBD2
v_call: TRBV6-1

cdr3_nt: TGTGCCAGCAGCCATAACAGTATTGGTCCCTACAATGAGCAGTTCTTC
cdr3_aa: CASSHNSIGPYNEQFF
clone_size: -
j_call: TRBJ2-1
d_call: -
v_call: TRBV14

cdr3_nt: TGCGCCAGCAGCCATACAGGGCCAGAGACCCAGTACTTC
cdr3_aa: CASSHTGPETQYF
clone_size: -
j_call: TRBJ2-5
d_call: -
v_call: TRBV5-1

cdr3_nt: TGTGCCAGCAGCTTAAATCGAGGCGGTTACAATGAGCAGTTCTTC
cdr3_aa: CASSLNRGGYNEQFF
clone_size: -
j_call: TRBJ2-1
d_call: -
v_call: TRBV7-3

cdr3_nt: TGTGCCAGCAGTTTAGGCTGGGGGACAACGAACACCGGGGAGCTGTTTTTT
cdr3_aa: CASSLGWGTTNTGELFF
clone_size: -
j_call: TRBJ2-2
d_call: -
v_call: TRBV28

cdr3_nt: TGTGCCAGCAGTGAAATCCGTCGGACCTACGAGCAGTACTTC
cdr3_aa: CASSEIRRTYEQYF
clone_size: -
j_call: TRBJ2-7
d_call: -
v_call: TRBV6-1

cdr3_nt: TGTGCCAGCAGCTTAGCATGGCCAGCTAACTATGGCTACACCTTC
cdr3_aa: CASSLAWPANYGYTF
clone_size: -
j_call: TRBJ1-2
d_call: -
v_call: TRBV7-9

cdr3_nt: TGTGCCAGCAGTCAAAAATTCGTTGAAAAACTGTTTTTT
cdr3_aa: CASSQKFVEKLFF
clone_size: -
j_call: TRBJ1-4
d_call: -
v_call: TRBV28

cdr3_nt: TGTGCCACCAGCAGTGCGAACACCGGGGAGCTGTTTTTT
cdr3_aa: CATSSANTGELFF
clone_size: -
j_call: TRBJ2-2
d_call: -
v_call: TRBV15

cdr3_nt: TGCGCCAGCAGTGCCCGGGGACTGCTCTACGAGCAGTACTTC
cdr3_aa: CASSARGLLYEQYF
clone_size: once
j_call: TRBJ2-7
d_call: -
v_call: TRBV10-1

cdr3_nt: TGTGCCAGCAGCTGGGACTTTTACAATGAGCAGTTCTTC
cdr3_aa: CASSWDFYNEQFF
clone_size: once
j_call: TRBJ2-1
d_call: -
v_call: TRBV7-2

cdr3_nt: TGTGCCAGCAGTTCAACCTTTAATGAGCAGTTCTTC
cdr3_aa: CASSSTFNEQFF
clone_size: -
j_call: TRBJ2-1
d_call: -
v_call: TRBV28

cdr3_nt: TGTGCCAGCTCACCGCTACAGGGGGCGCAGGGCAATGAGCAGTTCTTC
cdr3_aa: CASSPLQGAQGNEQFF
clone_size: -
j_call: TRBJ2-1
d_call: TRBD1
v_call: TRBV18

cdr3_nt: TGTGCCAGCAGTGATAGGGCTAGCGGGAGATACGAGCAGTACTTC
cdr3_aa: CASSDRASGRYEQYF
clone_size: -
j_call: TRBJ2-7
d_call: TRBD2
v_call: TRBV6-1

cdr3_nt: TGTGCCAGCAGTTTGACTAGCGGGGGTTACGAGCAGTACTTC
cdr3_aa: CASSLTSGGYEQYF
clone_size: -
j_call: TRBJ2-7
d_call: TRBD2
v_call: TRBV28

cdr3_nt: TGCAGCGTTGTGGGTAGCTACGAGCAGTACTTC
cdr3_aa: CSVVGSYEQYF
clone_size: -
j_call: TRBJ2-7
d_call: -
v_call: TRBV29-1

cdr3_nt: TGTGCCAGCAGCCCAAGACGGAGCGAGAGGCTAACCTACAATGAGCAGTTCTTC
cdr3_aa: CASSPRRSERLTYNEQFF
clone_size: -
j_call: TRBJ2-1
d_call: -
v_call: TRBV11-2

cdr3_nt: TGCGCCAGCAGCCAAGACTGGACGAACACCGGGGAGCTGTTTTTT
cdr3_aa: CASSQDWTNTGELFF
clone_size: -
j_call: TRBJ2-2
d_call: -
v_call: TRBV4-1

cdr3_nt: TGTGCCAGCGCGGGGACAGGGCGTTATGGCTACACCTTC
cdr3_aa: CASAGTGRYGYTF
clone_size: few
j_call: TRBJ1-2
d_call: TRBD1
v_call: TRBV6-1

cdr3_nt: TGTGCCAGCAGCCCTCGACTCACCTCTAGCACAGATACGCAGTATTTT
cdr3_aa: CASSPRLTSSTDTQYF
clone_size: -
j_call: TRBJ2-3
d_call: -
v_call: TRBV7-8

cdr3_nt: TGTGCCAGCAGTTCACAAGGACGGCTGGACACAGATACGCAGTATTTT
cdr3_aa: CASSSQGRLDTDTQYF
clone_size: -
j_call: TRBJ2-3
d_call: -
v_call: TRBV5-4

cdr3_nt: TGTGCCAGCAGTGACCACCTAACCCGCCAGGCCCCGTCCCAGCATTTT
cdr3_aa: CASSDHLTRQAPSQHF
clone_size: -
j_call: TRBJ1-5
d_call: -
v_call: TRBV6-1

cdr3_nt: TGCAGTGCTAGATTGGATGCGCAGTATTTT
cdr3_aa: CSARLDAQYF
clone_size: -
j_call: TRBJ2-3
d_call: -
v_call: TRBV20-1

cdr3_nt: TGTGCCAGCAGCCCGGGACTCAGGGAAGAAAAACTGTTTTTT
cdr3_aa: CASSPGLREEKLFF
clone_size: -
j_call: TRBJ1-4
d_call: -
v_call: TRBV7-9

cdr3_nt: TGTGCCAGCAGCCAGGGGGGACAGGAGAAATCCTACGAGCAGTACTTC
cdr3_aa: CASSQGGQEKSYEQYF
clone_size: -
j_call: TRBJ2-7
d_call: TRBD1
v_call: TRBV4-2

cdr3_nt: TGTGCCAGCAGTTTCTCCGGGAGGGGCGACCAAGAGACCCAGTACTTC
cdr3_aa: CASSFSGRGDQETQYF
clone_size: -
j_call: TRBJ2-5
d_call: TRBD2
v_call: TRBV28

cdr3_nt: TGTGCCAGCAGTTGGGGGGCGGGAATGGGCAAAAACATTCAGTACTTC
cdr3_aa: CASSWGAGMGKNIQYF
clone_size: -
j_call: TRBJ2-4
d_call: -
v_call: TRBV6-5

cdr3_nt: TGTGCCAGCAGCTTAGCGCGTGGAGATAATGAAAAACTGTTTTTT
cdr3_aa: CASSLARGDNEKLFF
clone_size: once
j_call: TRBJ1-4
d_call: -
v_call: TRBV7-8

cdr3_nt: TGTGCCAGCAGCCCCTTTACCTACGAGCAGTACTTC
cdr3_aa: CASSPFTYEQYF
clone_size: -
j_call: TRBJ2-7
d_call: -
v_call: TRBV7-9

cdr3_nt: TGTGCCAGCAGCGTAGTATCGGCCAACACTGAAGCTTTCTTT
cdr3_aa: CASSVVSANTEAFF
clone_size: -
j_call: TRBJ1-1
d_call: -
v_call: TRBV9

cdr3_nt: TGTGCCAGCAGCCCGCGCAGGGGAGGGAACACCGGGGAGCTGTTTTTT
cdr3_aa: CASSPRRGGNTGELFF
clone_size: once
j_call: TRBJ2-2
d_call: -
v_call: TRBV5-4

cdr3_nt: TGTGCCAGCTCACCACTTGACTCCACAGATACGCAGTATTTT
cdr3_aa: CASSPLDSTDTQYF
clone_size: -
j_call: TRBJ2-3
d_call: -
v_call: TRBV18

cdr3_nt: TGTGCCAGCAGCTCCGTACGGGACAGATTTGAAGAGACCCAGTACTTC
cdr3_aa: CASSSVRDRFEETQYF
clone_size: -
j_call: TRBJ2-5
d_call: TRBD1
v_call: TRBV5-6

cdr3_nt: TGTGCCTGGAGTAACGGACTAGCGGGAGGTTTTGAGCAGTTCTTC
cdr3_aa: CAWSNGLAGGFEQFF
clone_size: -
j_call: TRBJ2-1
d_call: TRBD2
v_call: TRBV30

cdr3_nt: TGTGCCAGCAGTTACTCCGGGGGTTTCGACAATGAGCAGTTCTTC
cdr3_aa: CASSYSGGFDNEQFF
clone_size: -
j_call: TRBJ2-1
d_call: -
v_call: TRBV6-5

cdr3_nt: TGCAGTGCTAGAGGGGATTACGAGCAGTACTTC
cdr3_aa: CSARGDYEQYF
clone_size: -
j_call: TRBJ2-7
d_call: -
v_call: TRBV20-1

cdr3_nt: TGTGCCAGCTCAGGGACTAGCGGCTACGAGCAGTACTTC
cdr3_aa: CASSGTSGYEQYF
clone_size: once
j_call: TRBJ2-7
d_call: TRBD2
v_call: TRBV18

cdr3_nt: TGTGCCAGCAGTCGGGACGGGAACACTGAAGCTTTCTTT
cdr3_aa: CASSRDGNTEAFF
clone_size: -
j_call: TRBJ1-1
d_call: -
v_call: TRBV2

cdr3_nt: TGTGCCAGCAGCGTCGGACAGGGCCAAGAGACCCAGTACTTC
cdr3_aa: CASSVGQGQETQYF
clone_size: -
j_call: TRBJ2-5
d_call: TRBD1
v_call: TRBV9

cdr3_nt: TGTGCCAGCAGTTACGGTACTGGGGGGAAGGAAAAACTGTTTTTT
cdr3_aa: CASSYGTGGKEKLFF
clone_size: -
j_call: TRBJ1-4
d_call: -
v_call: TRBV6-5

cdr3_nt: TGTGCCATCAGTGAGTCCTATGGCAATGAGCAGTTCTTC
cdr3_aa: CAISESYGNEQFF
clone_size: -
j_call: TRBJ2-1
d_call: -
v_call: TRBV10-3

cdr3_nt: TGCGCCAGCAGGGGTGCAGTCAACAATCAGCCCCAGCATTTT
cdr3_aa: CASRGAVNNQPQHF
clone_size: -
j_call: TRBJ1-5
d_call: -
v_call: TRBV10-2